This T cell receptor beta chain was captured by sequencing in a study of human CD8 memory T cell subsets. Making the TCR beta libraries relied on UMI-labeled 5' RACE. Reanalyzing the 5' RACE reads, TCRdb keeps one entry per CDR3 protein, without DNA. Reported are a few thousand distinct CDR3 sequences; the ten largest clones contain about 28%. There are 15 residues in the CDR3. The germline gives CDR1 LGHNA, CDR2 YNFKEQ. Each subset gave duplicate vials of 150,000 sorted CD8+ T cells for RNA. The chain is built from TRBV4-2 and TRBJ1-1; TCRdb outputs TRBD1, but without DNA this stays unchecked. The material sequenced was CD8+ T cells from PBMCs. This receptor was obtained from a human donor in good health. CDR3 sequence reads: CASSVTGTENTEAFF.